A selection of T cell receptor beta chains follows, all from one sample in a study of tissue T cells after allogeneic stem cell transplantation. The protocol was immunoSEQ multiplex PCR, while the TCRdb copy is restricted to in-frame clones and leaves out a portion. The table records approximately 6,100 clones, around 65% of them present only once. The sample here was duodenum tissue, taken at autopsy. Receptors were obtained from a woman between 18 and 49 years old with breast cancer. Both conserved end residues are part of each CDR3. Fields, in order: D gene, V gene, J gene, clone size, CDR3 protein, CDR3 DNA. A D gene is named only where the DNA matches it firmly. Expanded clones get a size class; other rows say once, few or many, or leave the size out.

d_gene: -
v_gene: TRBV4-1
j_gene: TRBJ1-3
abundance: -
CDR3aa: CASSPTVTELAAGNTIYF
CDR3nt: TGCGCCAGCAGCCCAACGGTAACCGAACTCGCCGCTGGAAACACCATATATTTT

d_gene: -
v_gene: TRBV9
j_gene: TRBJ2-2
abundance: -
CDR3aa: CASSVGPGLANTGELFF
CDR3nt: -

d_gene: -
v_gene: TRBV4-2
j_gene: TRBJ2-3
abundance: -
CDR3aa: CASSQGNSADTQYF
CDR3nt: TGTGCCAGCAGCCAGGGAAATAGCGCAGATACGCAGTATTTT

d_gene: TRBD2
v_gene: TRBV30
j_gene: TRBJ2-1
abundance: few
CDR3aa: CAWGLARDEQFF
CDR3nt: TGTGCCTGGGGACTAGCCAGGGATGAGCAGTTCTTC

d_gene: TRBD2
v_gene: TRBV7-2
j_gene: TRBJ2-3
abundance: once
CDR3aa: CASSFGASGVADTQYF
CDR3nt: TGTGCCAGCAGCTTTGGGGCTAGCGGGGTCGCAGATACGCAGTATTTT

d_gene: -
v_gene: TRBV27
j_gene: TRBJ1-1
abundance: few
CDR3aa: CASSFGGNTEAFF
CDR3nt: TGTGCCAGCAGTTTTGGAGGGAACACTGAAGCTTTCTTT

d_gene: TRBD1
v_gene: TRBV19
j_gene: TRBJ2-7
abundance: -
CDR3aa: CASSAGTGLEQYF
CDR3nt: TGTGCCAGTAGTGCCGGGACAGGTCTGGAGCAGTACTTC

d_gene: -
v_gene: TRBV6-5
j_gene: TRBJ1-1
abundance: -
CDR3aa: CASRLQGGYTEAFF
CDR3nt: TGTGCCAGCCGCCTCCAGGGCGGATACACTGAAGCTTTCTTT

d_gene: TRBD2
v_gene: TRBV6-5
j_gene: TRBJ2-1
abundance: -
CDR3aa: CASRAGTSGVNEQFF
CDR3nt: TGTGCCAGCAGAGCCGGGACTAGCGGGGTCAATGAGCAGTTCTTC

d_gene: TRBD2
v_gene: TRBV10-3
j_gene: TRBJ2-5
abundance: -
CDR3aa: CAISVGYGTSGQETQYF
CDR3nt: TGTGCCATCAGTGTAGGATATGGGACTAGCGGGCAAGAGACCCAGTACTTC